These T cell receptor beta chains were read from a single sample in a study of blood T cell repertoires in COVID-19. The method was immunoSEQ multiplex PCR; TCRdb's version includes in-frame clones alone and lacks a portion of them. The profile shows under 150,000 clones, 70% to 90% of them singletons. Material: peripheral blood. The receptors originated from a man aged 50-60 years with acute or convalescent COVID-19. The CDR3 runs from the conserved cysteine through the conserved F or W. Each record gives: CDR3 length, J gene, D gene, V gene, clone size, CDR3 DNA, CDR3 protein. The D gene is left open where the match is weak. Only part of the rows carry a size: once, few, many, or a class if the clone is expanded.

>11|TRBJ2-1|NA|TRBV5-1|few
TGCGCCAGCAGGTCAGGGAATGAGCAGTTCTTC
CASRSGNEQFF
>16|TRBJ1-2|NA|TRBV5-4|NA
TGTGCCAGCAGCTTCCCTGTGGTGGGTTCGGGCTATGGCTACACCTTC
CASSFPVVGSGYGYTF
>16|TRBJ1-4|NA|TRBV29-1|NA
TGCAGCGCGACGGGTTGGGGCGGAATGGGTAATGAAAAACTGTTTTTT
CSATGWGGMGNEKLFF
>15|TRBJ2-5|TRBD2|TRBV4-3|NA
TGCGCCAGCAGCCAAGATCACGCGACTAGCGGTACCCAGTACTTC
CASSQDHATSGTQYF
>16|TRBJ1-1|TRBD1|TRBV11-2|NA
TGTGCCAGCAGCTTAGGCCCGGGACAGGGGTTGACTGAAGCTTTCTTT
CASSLGPGQGLTEAFF
>14|TRBJ2-3|NA|TRBV5-1|NA
TGCGCCAGCAGCTTGGAGCCGGGGACTGATACGCAGTATTTT
CASSLEPGTDTQYF
>13|TRBJ1-5|NA|TRBV30|NA
TGTGCCTGGAGTGCGAGGGGCAATCAGCCCCAGCATTTT
CAWSARGNQPQHF
>15|TRBJ1-2|NA|TRBV21-1|NA
TGTGCCAGCAGCAAAGATGGGACAGGGAACGGTGGCTACACCTTC
CASSKDGTGNGGYTF
>19|TRBJ2-7|TRBD2|TRBV11-2|NA
TGTGCCAGCAGCTTACCAACCCCCGGGACTAGCGGGAGAAGGGTCGAGCAGTACTTC
CASSLPTPGTSGRRVEQYF
>15|TRBJ2-1|TRBD2|TRBV18|NA
TGTGCCAGCTCACCTACTAGCGGTCTGGCTATTGAGCAGTTCTTC
CASSPTSGLAIEQFF
>13|TRBJ2-7|TRBD1|TRBV7-8|NA
TGTGCCAGCAGCTTCGACAGGGGTTACGAGCAGTACTTC
CASSFDRGYEQYF
>15|TRBJ2-7|TRBD1|TRBV3-1/TRBV3-2|NA
TGTGCCAGCAGCCGAATGGGACAGGGGGCCTACGAGCAGTACTTC
CASSRMGQGAYEQYF
>15|TRBJ2-1|NA|TRBV2|NA
TGTGCCAGCAGTACAGGGGGGGTTTTAATCAATGAGCAGTTCTTC
CASSTGGVLINEQFF
>14|TRBJ2-1|TRBD2|TRBV25-1|NA
TGTGCCAGCAGTGCGGCTAGCGGAAGGAATGAGCAGTTCTTC
CASSAASGRNEQFF
>15|TRBJ1-5|NA|TRBV2|NA
TGTGCCAGCAGTGCAAGAGGGGGACCTAATCAGCCCCAGCATTTT
CASSARGGPNQPQHF
>13|TRBJ1-2|NA|TRBV18|NA
TGTGCCAGCTCACAGGCGGAAGACTATGGCTACACCTTC
CASSQAEDYGYTF
>18|TRBJ2-1|TRBD2|TRBV4-3|NA
TGCGCCAGCAGCCAAGTGACTAGCGGGGCACTCTCCTACAATGAGCAGTTCTTC
CASSQVTSGALSYNEQFF
>15|TRBJ1-1|TRBD1|TRBV4-1|NA
TGCGCCAGCAGCCAAGGTCGACAGGGAGTCACTGAAGCTTTCTTT
CASSQGRQGVTEAFF
>13|TRBJ1-6|NA|TRBV30|NA
TGTGCCTGGACAGATTCCTATAATTCACCCCTCCACTTT
CAWTDSYNSPLHF
>13|TRBJ2-7|NA|TRBV19|NA
TGTGCCAGTAGTATTTTCGGGGTAGGCGAGCAGTACTTC
CASSIFGVGEQYF
>16|TRBJ2-7|NA|TRBV2|NA
TGTGCCAGCAGGTCGGGGATCGCAGCCATAACCTACGAGCAGTACTTC
CASRSGIAAITYEQYF
>19|TRBJ2-3|NA|TRBV3-1/TRBV3-2|NA
TGTGCCAGCAGCCAATGGCCGGGGTCTGGGGTCCTTAGCACAGATACGCAGTATTTT
CASSQWPGSGVLSTDTQYF
>17|TRBJ1-1|TRBD1|TRBV18|NA
TGTGCCAGCTCACCTTATCACCTAGAACAGGGGACTCCTGAAGCTTTCTTT
CASSPYHLEQGTPEAFF
>11|TRBJ2-1|NA|TRBV6-5|NA
TGTGCCGGCGGCCGCTACAATGAGCAGTTCTTC
CAGGRYNEQFF
>12|TRBJ1-2|NA|TRBV12-3/TRBV12-4|once
TGTGCCAGCAGTTTAGGTGGCGGGGGCTACACCTTC
CASSLGGGGYTF
>13|TRBJ1-2|NA|TRBV29-1|NA
TGCAGCGTTTCACTCGGAGGCCTCTATGGCTACACCTTC
CSVSLGGLYGYTF
>13|TRBJ2-2|NA|TRBV5-4|NA
TGTGCCAGCAGTGTCCTGAACACCGGGGAGCTGTTTTTT
CASSVLNTGELFF
>16|TRBJ1-2|NA|TRBV5-1|NA
TGCGCCAGCAGCTTGCAGCACCCTTTGCTTTTCGGGGGCTACACCTTC
CASSLQHPLLFGGYTF
>17|TRBJ2-1|NA|TRBV4-3|NA
TGCGCCAGCAGCCAAGGGTACGAACTAGCCACCTACAATGAGCAGTTCTTC
CASSQGYELATYNEQFF
>14|TRBJ1-2|TRBD1|TRBV27|once
TGTGCCAGCACAGAACAGGGGGCAGGTTATGGCTACACCTTC
CASTEQGAGYGYTF
>15|TRBJ2-3|TRBD2|TRBV11-2|NA
TGTGCCAGCAGCCCTCTTGGCCAGAGCGGGATCGCGCAGTATTTT
CASSPLGQSGIAQYF
>15|TRBJ2-3|NA|TRBV18|NA
TGTGCCAGCTCACCACTCCCTCGTCAGGGGACGGCGCAGTATTTT
CASSPLPRQGTAQYF
>16|TRBJ2-1|TRBD1|TRBV6-4|once
TGTGCCAGCAGTGTCGACGACAGGGGGCGCTACAATGAGCAGTTCTTC
CASSVDDRGRYNEQFF
>13|TRBJ2-2|NA|TRBV19|few
TGTGCCAGTAGTCGACAGTACACCGGGGAGCTGTTTTTT
CASSRQYTGELFF
>19|TRBJ2-7|TRBD2|TRBV28|NA
TGTGCCAGCAGTTTCCGACCGGGGACTAGCGGGAGGGCCGACTACGAGCAGTACTTC
CASSFRPGTSGRADYEQYF
>15|TRBJ2-1|TRBD2|TRBV19|NA
TGTGCCACCGCTAGCGGGAGGGCCAACTACAATGAGCAGTTCTTC
CATASGRANYNEQFF
>15|TRBJ2-1|TRBD2|TRBV27|NA
TGTGCCAGCAGTTTCGGGCTAGCGGCCTACAATGAGCAGTTCTTC
CASSFGLAAYNEQFF
>14|TRBJ2-2|TRBD1|TRBV24-1|NA
TGTGCCACCAGTGAGGACAGGGACACCGGGGAGCTGTTTTTT
CATSEDRDTGELFF
>13|TRBJ2-5|NA|TRBV27|NA
TGTGCCAGCAGTTTCATTGGGAGTGAGACCCAGTACTTC
CASSFIGSETQYF
>13|TRBJ2-1|NA|TRBV9|NA
TGTGCCAGCAGCGTAGTAACGGGGAGAGAGCAGTTCTTC
CASSVVTGREQFF
>15|TRBJ2-7|TRBD1|TRBV7-8|NA
TGTGCCAGCAGCTTAGTTGCGGACAGGCCCCCCGAGCAGTACTTC
CASSLVADRPPEQYF
>14|TRBJ1-1|TRBD1|TRBV19|NA
TGTGCCAGCCAAGGACAGGGAGGAAGGACTGAAGCTTTCTTT
CASQGQGGRTEAFF
>15|TRBJ1-5|TRBD1|TRBV18|once
TGTGCCAGCTCACCAGGGACAGAGAGCAATCAGCCCCAGCATTTT
CASSPGTESNQPQHF
>11|TRBJ2-7|NA|TRBV27|NA
TGTGCCAGCAGTCGGGCGGGCGAGCAGTACTTC
CASSRAGEQYF
>15|TRBJ1-2|TRBD1|TRBV6-2/TRBV6-3|NA
TGTGCCAGCAGTTACCTACTGACAGGGAGCTATGGCTACACCTTC
CASSYLLTGSYGYTF
>17|TRBJ1-2|TRBD1|TRBV19|few
TGTGCCAGTAGTCCCCCGGGACAGGGGGTCCCTAACTATGGCTACACCTTC
CASSPPGQGVPNYGYTF
>15|TRBJ2-2|NA|TRBV6-2/TRBV6-3|NA
TGTGCCAGCAGTTTGCTAGCTAGAGACACCGGGGAGCTGTTTTTT
CASSLLARDTGELFF
>14|TRBJ1-6|TRBD1|TRBV5-4|once
TGTGCCAGCAGCTTGATGCAGGGGGGTTCACCCCTCCACTTT
CASSLMQGGSPLHF
>14|TRBJ1-4|NA|TRBV27|NA
TGTGCCAGCAGTTGGTCGCAGTCAGTTGAAAAACTGTTTTTT
CASSWSQSVEKLFF
>14|TRBJ2-7|NA|TRBV30|NA
TGTGCCTGGAAGGAACAGGGAACTTATTACGAGCAGTACTTC
CAWKEQGTYYEQYF
>15|TRBJ2-1|TRBD2|TRBV24-1|once
TGTGCCACCAGTGATTTGGGGACTAGCCGCCATGAGCAGTTCTTC
CATSDLGTSRHEQFF
>11|TRBJ1-5|NA|TRBV2|once
TGTGCCAGCAGGCGTGGTCAGCCCCAGCATTTT
CASRRGQPQHF
>14|TRBJ1-1|NA|TRBV2|NA
TGTGCCAGCAGTGAAGCTGGCGGGAGCGCTGAAGCTTTCTTT
CASSEAGGSAEAFF
>11|TRBJ1-2|NA|TRBV12-3/TRBV12-4|NA
TGTGCCAGCAGCCCGTTCTATGGCTACACCTTC
CASSPFYGYTF
>15|TRBJ1-1|TRBD1|TRBV7-8|NA
TGTGCCAGCAGCTTAACAGGCAGGGGGTGGACTGAAGCTTTCTTT
CASSLTGRGWTEAFF